The rows below give T cell receptor beta chains drawn from one sample of a study of T cell repertoires in ileal Crohn's disease. Assay used: immunoSEQ multiplex PCR; TCRdb lists only in-frame clones, some missing. The table shows more than 9,500 clones, with roughly four fifths occurring only once. Sequencing was performed on ileal tissue. These receptors all come from an adult with Crohn's disease. Both conserved end residues are part of each CDR3. The D gene is left open where the match is weak. Part of the rows lack a size; the others show once, few, many or a class for expanded clones.

size	J	V	D	CDR3	DNA
.	TRBJ1-1	TRBV6-4	.	CASSPLAVNTEAFF	TGTGCCAGCAGCCCCTTAGCGGTGAACACTGAAGCTTTCTTT
.	TRBJ2-7	TRBV6-5	.	CASSYSIPTPGEQYF	TGTGCCAGCAGTTACTCGATCCCAACCCCGGGAGAGCAGTACTTC
few	TRBJ2-2	TRBV4-1	TRBD2	CASSQVERGGYTGELFF	TGCGCCAGCAGCCAAGTGGAGCGGGGAGGGTACACCGGGGAGCTGTTTTTT
once	TRBJ2-5	TRBV5-4	.	CASSLRGQETQYF	TGTGCCAGCAGCTTGCGGGGCCAAGAGACCCAGTACTTC
once	TRBJ2-7	TRBV11-3	TRBD1	CASSASTGGRLEQYF	TGTGCCAGCAGTGCGTCGACAGGGGGCCGACTAGAGCAGTACTTC
.	TRBJ2-3	TRBV27	TRBD1	CATKVGTGGQYTQYF	TGTGCCACCAAAGTAGGGACAGGGGGTCAATATACGCAGTATTTT
once	TRBJ1-2	TRBV7-9	.	CASSHRPAGDYGYTF	TGTGCCAGCAGCCACAGACCCGCCGGGGACTATGGCTACACCTTC
.	TRBJ1-6	TRBV2	.	CASSGGQGYNSPLHF	TGTGCCAGCAGTGGGGGCCAGGGCTATAATTCCCCCCTCCACTTT
.	TRBJ2-7	TRBV11-3	.	CASSTGTPPYEQYF	TGTGCCAGCAGCACCGGGACACCGCCCTACGAGCAGTACTTC
.	TRBJ2-3	TRBV5-1	TRBD1	CASTGQGLDTQYF	TGCGCCAGTACGGGACAGGGGTTAGATACGCAGTATTTT
.	TRBJ1-2	TRBV27	TRBD1	CASKGQASWGYTF	TGTGCCAGCAAAGGACAGGCCTCTTGGGGCTACACCTTC
.	TRBJ2-2	TRBV30	TRBD2	CAWTPRTRHTGELFF	TGTGCCTGGACGCCCCGGACTAGACACACCGGGGAGCTGTTTTTT
.	TRBJ2-5	TRBV6-5	TRBD2	CALPTLAGVGETQYF	TGTGCCCTCCCAACCCTAGCGGGAGTGGGAGAGACCCAGTACTTC
.	TRBJ2-7	TRBV11-2	.	CASSFATGKAYEQYF	TGTGCCAGCAGCTTTGCTACAGGGAAGGCCTACGAGCAGTACTTC
.	TRBJ2-7	TRBV27	TRBD1	CASSFSGTGGGKQYF	TGTGCCAGCAGTTTTTCCGGGACAGGGGGCGGGAAGCAGTACTTC
medium-sized	TRBJ2-2	TRBV7-9	TRBD1	CASSWTGNTGELFF	TGTGCCAGCAGCTGGACAGGGAACACCGGGGAGCTGTTTTTT
once	TRBJ2-7	TRBV29-1	TRBD2	CSVLRERGLEQYF	TGCAGCGTTCTCCGGGAGCGGGGCCTCGAGCAGTACTTC
.	TRBJ1-6	TRBV6-1	TRBD1	CASSAGRDRSNSPLHF	TGTGCCAGCAGTGCCGGCCGGGACAGATCTAATTCACCCCTCCACTTT
.	TRBJ2-7	TRBV7-9	.	CASSSPLDYSYEQYF	TGTGCCAGCAGCTCTCCGCTGGACTACTCCTACGAGCAGTACTTC
.	TRBJ1-2	TRBV7-9	.	CASTSGGAGYGYTF	TGTGCCAGCACCTCTGGGGGGGCCGGCTATGGCTACACCTTC
.	TRBJ2-5	TRBV29-1	.	CSVFWGPLDQYF	TGCAGCGTTTTCTGGGGCCCTCTGGACCAGTACTTC
.	TRBJ2-3	TRBV2	TRBD1	CASSMTGRTDTQYF	TGTGCCAGCAGTATGACAGGGCGCACAGATACGCAGTATTTT
.	TRBJ1-2	TRBV30	.	CAWSGTYYGYTF	TGTGCCTGGAGTGGGACATACTATGGCTACACCTTC
.	TRBJ1-1	TRBV30	.	CAWSGQGGTEAFF	TGTGCCTGGAGTGGGCAGGGAGGCACTGAAGCTTTCTTT
few	TRBJ2-7	TRBV5-1	.	CASSGQGRDEQYF	TGCGCCAGCTCCGGGCAGGGCCGTGACGAGCAGTACTTC
.	TRBJ2-7	TRBV11-2	.	CASSLDRGEQYF	TGTGCCAGCAGCTTAGACAGGGGCGAGCAGTACTTC
.	TRBJ2-7	TRBV6-1	TRBD1	CASRTGGSYEQYF	TGTGCCAGCAGGACAGGGGGTAGTTACGAGCAGTACTTC
.	TRBJ1-1	TRBV20-1	.	CSASGGGEAFF	TGCAGTGCTAGTGGGGGCGGTGAAGCTTTCTTT
.	TRBJ1-2	TRBV27	TRBD1	CASSPTGTGYGYTF	TGTGCCAGCAGTCCGACCGGGACAGGCTATGGCTACACCTTC
.	TRBJ2-2	TRBV18	TRBD1	CASSRATGADGELFF	TGTGCCAGCTCACGTGCGACAGGGGCGGACGGGGAGCTGTTTTTT